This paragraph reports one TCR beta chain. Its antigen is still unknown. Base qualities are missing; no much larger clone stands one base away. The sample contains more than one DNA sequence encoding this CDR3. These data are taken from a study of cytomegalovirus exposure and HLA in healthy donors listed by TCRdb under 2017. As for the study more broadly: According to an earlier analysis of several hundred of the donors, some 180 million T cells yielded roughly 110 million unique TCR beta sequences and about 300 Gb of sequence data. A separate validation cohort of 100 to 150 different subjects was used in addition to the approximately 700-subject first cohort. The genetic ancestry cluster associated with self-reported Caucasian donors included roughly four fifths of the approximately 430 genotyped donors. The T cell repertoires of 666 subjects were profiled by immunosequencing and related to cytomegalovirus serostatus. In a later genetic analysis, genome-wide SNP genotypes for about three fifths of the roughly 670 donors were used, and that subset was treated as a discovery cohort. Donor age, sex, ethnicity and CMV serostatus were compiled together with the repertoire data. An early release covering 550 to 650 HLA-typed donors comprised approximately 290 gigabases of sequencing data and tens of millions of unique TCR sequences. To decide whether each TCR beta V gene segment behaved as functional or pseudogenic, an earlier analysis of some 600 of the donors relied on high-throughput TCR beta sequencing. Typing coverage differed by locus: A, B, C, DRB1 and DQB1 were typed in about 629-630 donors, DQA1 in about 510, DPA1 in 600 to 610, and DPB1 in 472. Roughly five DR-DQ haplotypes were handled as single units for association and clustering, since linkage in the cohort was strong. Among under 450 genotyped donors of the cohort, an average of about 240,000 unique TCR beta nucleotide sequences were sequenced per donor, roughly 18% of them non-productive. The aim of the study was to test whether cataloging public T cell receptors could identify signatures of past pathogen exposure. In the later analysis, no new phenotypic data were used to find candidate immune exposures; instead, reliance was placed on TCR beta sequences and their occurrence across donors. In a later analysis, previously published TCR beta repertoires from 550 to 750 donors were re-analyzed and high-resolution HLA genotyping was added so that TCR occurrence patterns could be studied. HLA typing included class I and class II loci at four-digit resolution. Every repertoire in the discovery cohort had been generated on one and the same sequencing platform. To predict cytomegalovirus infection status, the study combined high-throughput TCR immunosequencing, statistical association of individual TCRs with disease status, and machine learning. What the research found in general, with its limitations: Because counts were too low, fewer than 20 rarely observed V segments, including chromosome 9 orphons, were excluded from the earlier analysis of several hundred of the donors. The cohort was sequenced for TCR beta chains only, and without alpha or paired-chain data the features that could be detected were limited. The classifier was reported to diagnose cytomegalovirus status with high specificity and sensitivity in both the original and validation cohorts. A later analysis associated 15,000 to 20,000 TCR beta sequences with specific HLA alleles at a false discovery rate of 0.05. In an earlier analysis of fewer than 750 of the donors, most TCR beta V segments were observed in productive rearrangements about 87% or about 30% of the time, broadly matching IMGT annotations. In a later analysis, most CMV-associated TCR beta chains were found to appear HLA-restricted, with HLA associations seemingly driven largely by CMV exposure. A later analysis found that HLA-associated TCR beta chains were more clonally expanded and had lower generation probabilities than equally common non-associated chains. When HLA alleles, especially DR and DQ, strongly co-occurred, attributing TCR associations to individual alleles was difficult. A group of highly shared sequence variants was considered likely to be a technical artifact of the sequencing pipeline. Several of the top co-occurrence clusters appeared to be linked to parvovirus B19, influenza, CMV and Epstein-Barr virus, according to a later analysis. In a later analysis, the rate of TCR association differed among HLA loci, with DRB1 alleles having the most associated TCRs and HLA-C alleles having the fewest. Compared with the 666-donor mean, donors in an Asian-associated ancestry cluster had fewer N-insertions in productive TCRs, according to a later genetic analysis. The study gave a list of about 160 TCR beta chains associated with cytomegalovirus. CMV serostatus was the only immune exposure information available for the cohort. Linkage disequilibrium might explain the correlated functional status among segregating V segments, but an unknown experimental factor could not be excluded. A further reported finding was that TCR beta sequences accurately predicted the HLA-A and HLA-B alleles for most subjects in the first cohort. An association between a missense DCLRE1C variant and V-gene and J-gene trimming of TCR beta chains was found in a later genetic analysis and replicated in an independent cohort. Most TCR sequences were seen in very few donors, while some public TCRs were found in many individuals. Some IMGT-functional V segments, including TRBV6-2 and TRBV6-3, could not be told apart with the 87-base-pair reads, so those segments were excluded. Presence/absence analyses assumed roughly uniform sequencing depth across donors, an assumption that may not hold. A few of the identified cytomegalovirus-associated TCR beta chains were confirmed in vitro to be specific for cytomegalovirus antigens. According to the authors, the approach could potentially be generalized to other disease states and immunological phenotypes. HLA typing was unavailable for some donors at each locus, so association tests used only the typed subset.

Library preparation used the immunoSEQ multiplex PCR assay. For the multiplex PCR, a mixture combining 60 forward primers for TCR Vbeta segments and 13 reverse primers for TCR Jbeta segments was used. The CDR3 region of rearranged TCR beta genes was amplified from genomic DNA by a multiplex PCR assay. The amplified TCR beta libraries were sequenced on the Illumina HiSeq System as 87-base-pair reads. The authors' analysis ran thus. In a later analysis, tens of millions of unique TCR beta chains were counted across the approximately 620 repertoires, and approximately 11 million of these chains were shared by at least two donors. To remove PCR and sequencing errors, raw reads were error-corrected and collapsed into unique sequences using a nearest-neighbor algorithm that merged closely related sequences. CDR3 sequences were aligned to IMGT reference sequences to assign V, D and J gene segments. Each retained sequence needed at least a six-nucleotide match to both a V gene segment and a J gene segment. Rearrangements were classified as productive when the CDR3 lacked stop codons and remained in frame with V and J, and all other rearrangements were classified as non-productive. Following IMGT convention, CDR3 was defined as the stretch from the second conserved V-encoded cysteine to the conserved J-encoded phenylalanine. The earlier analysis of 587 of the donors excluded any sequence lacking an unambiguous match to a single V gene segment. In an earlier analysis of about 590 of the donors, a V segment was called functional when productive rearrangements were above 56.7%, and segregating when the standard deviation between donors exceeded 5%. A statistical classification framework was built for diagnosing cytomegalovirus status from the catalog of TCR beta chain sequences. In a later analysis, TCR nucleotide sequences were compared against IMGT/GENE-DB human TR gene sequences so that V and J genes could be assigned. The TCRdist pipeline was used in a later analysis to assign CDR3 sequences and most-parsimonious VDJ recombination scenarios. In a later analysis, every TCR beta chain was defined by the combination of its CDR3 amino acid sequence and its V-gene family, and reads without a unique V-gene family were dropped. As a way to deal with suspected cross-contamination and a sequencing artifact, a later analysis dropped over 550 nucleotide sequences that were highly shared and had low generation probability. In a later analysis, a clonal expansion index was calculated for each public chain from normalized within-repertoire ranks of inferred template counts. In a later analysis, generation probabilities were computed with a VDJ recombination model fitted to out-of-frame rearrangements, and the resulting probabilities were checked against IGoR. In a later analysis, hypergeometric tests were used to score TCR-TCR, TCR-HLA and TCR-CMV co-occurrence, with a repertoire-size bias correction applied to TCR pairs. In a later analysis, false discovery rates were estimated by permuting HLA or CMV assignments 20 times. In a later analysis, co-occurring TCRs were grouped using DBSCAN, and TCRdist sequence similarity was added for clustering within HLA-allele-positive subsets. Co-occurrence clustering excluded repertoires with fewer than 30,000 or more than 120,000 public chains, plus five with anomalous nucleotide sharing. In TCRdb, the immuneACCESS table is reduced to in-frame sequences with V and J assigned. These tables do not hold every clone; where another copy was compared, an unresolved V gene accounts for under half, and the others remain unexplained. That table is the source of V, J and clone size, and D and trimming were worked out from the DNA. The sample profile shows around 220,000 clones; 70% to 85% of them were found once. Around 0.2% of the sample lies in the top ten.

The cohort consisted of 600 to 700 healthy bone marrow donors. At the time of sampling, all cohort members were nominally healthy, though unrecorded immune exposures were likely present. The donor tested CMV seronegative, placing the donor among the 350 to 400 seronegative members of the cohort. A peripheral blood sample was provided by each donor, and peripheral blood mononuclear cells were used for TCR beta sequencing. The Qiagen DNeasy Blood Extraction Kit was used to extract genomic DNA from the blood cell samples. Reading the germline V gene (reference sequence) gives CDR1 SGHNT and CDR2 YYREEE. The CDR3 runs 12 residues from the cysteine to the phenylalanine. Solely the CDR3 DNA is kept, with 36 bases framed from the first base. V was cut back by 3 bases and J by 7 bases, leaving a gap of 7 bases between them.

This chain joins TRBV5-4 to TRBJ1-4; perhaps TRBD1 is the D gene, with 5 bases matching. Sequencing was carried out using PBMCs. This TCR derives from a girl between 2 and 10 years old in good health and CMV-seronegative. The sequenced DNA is TGTGCCAGCAGCTCCGGGGGTGAAAAACTGTTTTTT. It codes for CASSSGGEKLFF.